Given below is one T cell receptor (beta chain) in context. The antigen is unknown. The sample is drawn from a study of CD8 T cells in ankylosing spondylitis. The trim removed 3 bases at V and 8 bases at J, leaving 6 bases unmatched. The CDR3 runs 15 residues. Germline V gene data show CDR1 as SQVTM and CDR2 as ANQGSEA. Study findings and constraints: Peripheral blood held disease-linked clones only at relatively low frequency, and these were CD8+. It was reported that disease-linked clones were significantly enriched in matched ankylosing spondylitis synovial fluid. Earlier authors reported some of these motif variants in reactive arthritis synovial fluid and blood. Blood of patients with ankylosing spondylitis appeared to be characterized by a TCR beta motif of several highly homologous variants.

TCR beta libraries were made by quantitative 5'-RACE with molecular barcodes. TCRdb reprocessed the 5' RACE reads with MiXCR, giving one entry per CDR3 protein. The repertoire holds about 400,000 distinct CDR3 sequences, with 20% to 25% as singletons. The sequencing sample was made of blood, either unsorted or a sorted T cell fraction (not recorded which). V gene TRBV29-1 combines with J gene TRBJ2-1, with 14 bases identical to TRBD2. The clonotype was recovered from a male donor with ankylosing spondylitis. The CDR3 loop reads CSVDWGLAGVYEQFF. The CDR3 nucleotides read TGCAGCGTTGACTGGGGACTAGCGGGAGTATATGAGCAGTTCTTC.